The 29 T cell receptor beta chains presented below share a single source sample, sequenced in a study of T cell clonotyping in hematopoietic cell transplantation listed by TCRdb under 2021. The sample's time point, from its label and the paper: recipient sample about 28 days before transplant, after cytoreduction. Libraries were made using the immunoSEQ multiplex PCR assay. Entries here come from immuneACCESS through TCRdb and include only in-frame sequences with V and J called. Some clones fail to appear in such tables; in the studies checked, an unresolved V gene covers under half of the shortfall, and the cause of the remainder is unknown. The sample table shows under 20,000 clones, and 86% are seen once. Under 10% of the sample rests with the top ten. Sequenced here: peripheral blood mononuclear cells, sampled before stem cell transplant. These receptors originate from a man aged 50 to 60 with acute myeloid leukemia. Some clones in this sample may be carry-over from other donors' samples.

The chain uses TRBV28 and TRBJ2-7, with TRBD1 identical over 7 bases. Germline trimming cut 4 bases from V and 3 bases from J; bases unmatched to any gene: 9. Germline V gene sequence: CDR1 MDHEN, CDR2 SYDVKM. This CDR3 has 15 residues. The CDR3 region has the DNA TGTGCCAGCAGTTCCACAAACAGGGGATTCTACGAGCAGTACTTC. It is translated as CASSSTNRGFYEQYF.

The rearrangement uses TRBV18 and TRBJ2-7; D may be TRBD1 or TRBD2 (5 bases each). Looked up from germline, CDR1 is KGHSH and CDR2 is LQKENI. The V and J ends lost 5 bases and 6 bases respectively, with 14 bases between them. The CDR3 runs 13 residues. The CDR3: CASSGDPAREQYF. CDR3 nucleotide sequence: TGTGCCAGCTCAGGGGACCCGGCTCGCGAGCAGTACTTC.

This clone has more than one count but fewer than ten. V usage is TRBV4-1 and J usage is TRBJ2-7; unclear D gene. The CDR3 is 15 amino acids. The ends were cut back, 6 bases at V and 0 bases at J, with 15 bases in the middle. The germline V gene encodes CDR1 MGHRA and CDR2 YSYEKL. In DNA, the CDR3 is TGCGCCAGCAGTCAGCTCATTCAGAGCTCCTACGAGCAGTACTTC. Its translation: CASSQLIQSSYEQYF.

CDR3 protein: CASSRDRGETQYF. CDR3 coding DNA: TGTGCCAGCAGCAGGGACAGGGGGGAGACCCAGTACTTC. The chain couples TRBV7-7 to TRBJ2-5; 11 nucleotides match TRBD1. V was clipped by 5 bases and J by 5 bases; unmatched bases: 1. CDR1 SSHAT and CDR2 FNYEAQ come from the germline V gene (reference sequence). The CDR3 consists of 13 residues.

The V gene is TRBV4-1, the J gene TRBJ2-6; 15 nucleotides line up with TRBD2. After removal of 2 bases from V and 0 bases from J, the junction contained 5 bases not matched to a gene. CDR1 MGHRA and CDR2 YSYEKL come from the germline V gene. CDR3 length equals 20 residues. This CDR3 reads CASSQPGLAGGPSGANVLTF. The CDR3 DNA sequence: TGCGCCAGCAGCCAACCTGGACTAGCGGGGGGGCCCTCTGGGGCCAACGTCCTGACTTTC.

The gene calls are TRBV7-9 and TRBJ1-4; D is perhaps TRBD1 (5 bases). This CDR3 spans 14 amino acids. Germline loops: CDR1 SEHNR, CDR2 FQNEAQ (reference sequence). Trimming left V 5 bases short and J 8 bases short, with 15 bases between. The CDR3 DNA follows: TGTGCCAGCAGCAGAGACAGACCTACAGAAAAACTGTTTTTT. Translation: CASSRDRPTEKLFF.

This chain links TRBV6-5 with TRBJ1-1; D is undetermined. The CDR3 loop spans 13 amino acids. Trimming pared 5 bases from V and 11 bases from J, leaving 18 bases between. Germline V gene sequence: CDR1 MNHEY, CDR2 SVGAGI. CDR3 nucleotide sequence: TGTGCCAGCAGTAAACCCGGATCCCGAGTGGCTTTCTTT. It specifies CASSKPGSRVAFF.

This clone was detected once. A junction end diverges from the germline sequence, so it may reflect a read error. This sequence joins TRBV7-8 and TRBJ1-1, with unresolved D. The CDR3 contains 13 residues. The germline gives CDR1 SGHVS, CDR2 FQNEAQ. Here the CDR3 reads CATSGQLNTEAFF. CDR3 in DNA: TGTGCCACCAGCGGGCAGCTTAACACTGAAGCTTTCTTT.

V usage is TRBV5-1 and J usage is TRBJ2-2; no definite D call. The V and J ends lost 0 bases and 6 bases respectively, with 9 bases between them. Germline CDR1 is SGHRS and CDR2 is YFSETQ. CDR3 length: 14 amino acids. CDR3 in amino acids: CASSLGLESGELFF. The CDR3 DNA follows: TGCGCCAGCAGCTTGGGATTAGAATCCGGGGAGCTGTTTTTT.

The rearrangement joins TRBV7-9 to TRBJ2-3, with D perhaps given as TRBD1 or TRBD2 (6 bases each). V was pared by 3 bases and J by 0 bases, with 16 bases between. CDR1 SEHNR and CDR2 FQNEAQ come from the germline V gene (reference sequence). This CDR3 spans 17 amino acids. The CDR3, as DNA: TGTGCCAGCAGCTTCTTCGTCGGGGGCGCTAGCACAGATACGCAGTATTTT. It is translated as CASSFFVGGASTDTQYF.

The CDR3 DNA reads TGTGCCAGCAGCCCTGGGGGCAATCAGCCCCAGCATTTT. Residues: CASSPGGNQPQHF. The chain recombines TRBV6-5 with TRBJ1-5; D unresolved. The CDR3 is 13 amino acids. Trimming took off 6 bases at V and 2 bases at J, with 8 bases between the two ends. CDR1 is MNHEY and CDR2 is SVGAGI in the germline V gene.

The rearrangement joins TRBV4-3 to TRBJ1-1; 9 nucleotides align to TRBD1. With 4 bases clipped from V and 4 bases from J, the junction kept 4 bases outside the gene matches. This CDR3 is 14 amino acids long. The germline V gene has CDR1 LGHNA and CDR2 YSLEER. CDR3 amino acids: CASSPGQGSTEAFF. The CDR3 bases are TGCGCCAGCAGCCCTGGACAGGGGAGCACTGAAGCTTTCTTT.

This chain joins TRBV7-9 and TRBJ1-2; 7 bases line up with TRBD1. The CDR3 is 12 residues long. J gave up 14 bases and V 1 base, and 7 bases lay outside the gene matches. Germline CDR1 reads SEHNR; CDR2 reads FQNEAQ (reference sequence). The CDR3 sequence is CASSLDTGDATF. The DNA for the CDR3 is TGTGCCAGCAGCTTAGACACAGGGGACGCGACCTTC.

The V call is TRBV29-1, the J call TRBJ1-1, with D hard to call. V was pared by 0 bases and J by 9 bases, with 14 bases between. The CDR3 is 13 residues long. Germline V gene sequence: CDR1 SQVTM, CDR2 ANQGSEA. In DNA form, the CDR3 reads TGCAGCGTTGAAGACGTGGGGAACGAGAAAGCTTTCTTT. It specifies CSVEDVGNEKAFF.

The chain has TRBV5-1 and TRBJ2-7; 8 nucleotides line up with TRBD1. The CDR3 is 15 residues long. V trimming: 0 bases; J trimming: 4 bases; junction bases outside the gene matches: 6. CDR1 is SGHRS, CDR2 YFSETQ, per germline. As DNA, the CDR3 is TGCGCCAGCAGCTTGGGAGACAGGGGCAGGTACGAGCAGTACTTC. Its translation: CASSLGDRGRYEQYF.

The J gene is TRBJ2-7, the V gene TRBV27, with 9 bases aligning to TRBD1. V lost 2 bases, J lost 5 bases, and 4 bases stayed unmatched. There are 14 residues in the CDR3. Germline lookup yields CDR1 MNHEY and CDR2 SMNVEV (reference sequence). In DNA form, the CDR3 reads TGTGCCAGCAGTTTAGGACAGGGGTCCCACGAGCAGTACTTC. Its translation: CASSLGQGSHEQYF.

This chain links TRBV27 with TRBJ2-1, with TRBD1 as a possible D gene (6 bases). Germline-derived CDR1 and CDR2 are MNHEY and SMNVEV (reference sequence). This CDR3 has 16 residues. Trimming removed 4 bases from V and 6 bases from J, with 19 bases in between. CDR3 in amino acids: CASSSQTGPSFNEQFF. As DNA, the CDR3 is TGTGCCAGCAGTTCCCAAACAGGGCCCTCTTTCAATGAGCAGTTCTTC.

The genes are TRBV6-6 and TRBJ1-1, with D tentatively TRBD1 (6 bases). The CDR3 is 14 residues long. Germline V gene sequence: CDR1 MNHNY, CDR2 SVGAGI (reference sequence). Trimming removed 6 bases at V and 1 base at J, with 12 bases between. The CDR3 nucleotides are TGTGCCAGCAGCCTGGACAGATCGAACACTGAAGCTTTCTTT. Its protein is CASSLDRSNTEAFF.

J is TRBJ1-3 and V is TRBV9, with TRBD1 matching 7 bases. CDR3 size: 14 residues. With 2 bases clipped from V and 4 bases from J, the junction kept 3 bases outside the gene matches. Germline V gives CDR1 SGDLS, CDR2 YYNGEE. The CDR3: CASSVTGIGNTIYF. The CDR3 DNA reads TGTGCCAGCAGCGTGACAGGGATAGGAAACACCATATATTTT.

The chain has TRBV2 and TRBJ1-5; 7 positions agree with TRBD1. V gave up 6 bases and J gave up 3 bases; unmatched junction bases: 8. The CDR3 spans 15 residues. Germline V gene lookup returns CDR1 SNHLY and CDR2 FYNNEI. This chain's CDR3 is CASRAGTANNQPQHF. The CDR3, as DNA: TGTGCCAGCAGAGCCGGGACAGCCAACAATCAGCCCCAGCATTTT.

The chain uses TRBV9 and TRBJ2-3; 8 bases are a match to TRBD2. V was clipped by 2 bases and J by 6 bases; unmatched bases: 11. The germline V gene has CDR1 SGDLS and CDR2 YYNGEE. This CDR3 contains 16 residues. CDR3 sequence: CASSVFSGAASDTQYF. Written as DNA, the CDR3 is TGTGCCAGCAGCGTGTTTAGCGGGGCGGCCTCCGATACGCAGTATTTT.

This clone was recorded once. The J gene is TRBJ1-2, the V gene TRBV6-5; D may be TRBD1 (5 bases). V was pared by 10 bases and J by 0 bases, with 18 bases between. Looked up from germline, CDR1 is MNHEY and CDR2 is SVGAGI. The CDR3 is 15 residues long. CDR3 protein: CATKGRGQANYGYTF. The DNA of the CDR3 is TGTGCCACCAAAGGAAGGGGCCAAGCTAACTATGGCTACACCTTC.

The chain uses TRBV5-6 and TRBJ1-5; no definite D call. The CDR3 contains 13 residues. Germline loops: CDR1 SGHDT, CDR2 YYEEEE. V gave up 5 bases and J gave up 0 bases, with 6 bases separating them. In DNA, the CDR3 is TGTGCCAGCAGTTTGTATAGCAATCAGCCCCAGCATTTT. It yields the protein CASSLYSNQPQHF.

CDR3 nucleotide sequence: TGTGCCAGCAGCGTAGACCTGGCTGGGGCCAACGTCCTGACTTTC. It yields the protein CASSVDLAGANVLTF. The rearrangement links TRBV9 to TRBJ2-6; no firm D call. V was trimmed by 0 bases and J by 2 bases, leaving 6 bases between them. Germline V gives CDR1 SGDLS, CDR2 YYNGEE. The CDR3 length is 15 residues.

This clone was seen a handful of times. The chain combines TRBV29-1 with TRBJ2-5, with 7 bases matching TRBD2. The CDR3 has 14 amino acids. Germline V gene lookup returns CDR1 SQVTM and CDR2 ANQGSEA. V shed 4 bases and J 5 bases; nucleotides not matched to a gene: 10. The CDR3 region is CSVAGGRQSETQYF. CDR3 nucleotides: TGCAGCGTTGCCGGGGGGAGGCAATCGGAGACCCAGTACTTC.

This clone was seen just once. The chain carries TRBV4-3 and TRBJ1-2; D is possibly TRBD1 (5 bases). CDR3 length: 15 residues. Trimming removed 1 base from V and 2 bases from J, with 11 bases in between. The V gene's germline CDR1 is LGHNA and CDR2 YSLEER. CDR3 residues: CASSQGPGTNYGYTF. The CDR3 DNA is TGCGCCAGCAGCCAAGGTCCAGGGACCAACTATGGCTACACCTTC.

J is TRBJ1-1 and V is TRBV7-8; D might be TRBD1 (5 bases). Germline V gives CDR1 SGHVS, CDR2 FQNEAQ. Trimming shortened V by 5 bases and J by 11 bases, and 15 bases separated the two germline ends. There are 12 residues in the CDR3. For the CDR3, the DNA is TGTGCCAGCAGCGTTTCGAACAAGGGGGCTTTCTTT. Protein: CASSVSNKGAFF.

The chain recombines TRBV19 with TRBJ2-5; 8 bases are a match to TRBD1. J was trimmed by 2 bases and V by 5 bases; bases with no gene match: 7. Germline V CDR1 and CDR2: LNHDA, SQIVND (reference sequence). CDR3 length: 15 amino acids. CDR3 nucleotides: TGTGCCAGTAGTGACAGAACAGGGGGTCAAGAGACCCAGTACTTC. Its translation: CASSDRTGGQETQYF.

The rearrangement joins TRBV6-5 to TRBJ1-1; D is ambiguous. V was pared by 1 base and J by 7 bases, with 16 bases between. This CDR3 comprises 15 residues. CDR1 and CDR2 (germline): MNHEY, SVGAGI. The CDR3 loop reads CASSYFAGGVGEAFF. In DNA form, the CDR3 reads TGTGCCAGCAGTTACTTTGCGGGCGGGGTTGGTGAAGCTTTCTTT.